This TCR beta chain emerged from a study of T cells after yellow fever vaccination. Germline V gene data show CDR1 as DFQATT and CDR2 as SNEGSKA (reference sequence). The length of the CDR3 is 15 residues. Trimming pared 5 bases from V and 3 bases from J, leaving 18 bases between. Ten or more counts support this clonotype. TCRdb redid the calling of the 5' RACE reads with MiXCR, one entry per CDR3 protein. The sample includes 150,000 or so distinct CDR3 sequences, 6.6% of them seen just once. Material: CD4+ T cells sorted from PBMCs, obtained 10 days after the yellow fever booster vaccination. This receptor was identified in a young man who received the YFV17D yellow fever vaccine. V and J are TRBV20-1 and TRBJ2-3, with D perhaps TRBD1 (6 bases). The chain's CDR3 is CSAPEYRVGTDTQYF. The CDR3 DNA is TGCAGTGCTCCTGAATACAGGGTAGGGACAGATACGCAGTATTTT.